This T cell receptor (beta chain) came from a study of cytomegalovirus exposure and HLA in healthy donors. Findings of the study overall: Earlier analysis yielded a pattern in which most TCR beta V segments were productive about 90% or about 30% of the time.

It was with 60 Vbeta and 13 Jbeta primers that the PCR ran. The data were produced by immunoSEQ multiplex PCR, yet TCRdb's version contains in-frame clones alone and is incomplete. This sample has approximately 200,000 clones; roughly four fifths occur once, and the top ten carry roughly 0.097%. Unmatched junction bases numbered 12, after V lost 1 base and J lost 4 bases. Germline-derived CDR1 and CDR2 are LNHNV and YYDKDF (reference sequence). This CDR3 spans 18 amino acids. As for the donors, each was a healthy bone marrow donor. This clone was observed a few times. Its cognate antigen is unknown. This rearrangement joins TRBV15 to TRBJ2-2; 7 nucleotides line up with TRBD1. The specimen sequenced was PBMCs. The receptor comes from a boy aged 2-15 years in good health and CMV-seronegative. CDR3 sequence: CATSRATYRGLGTGELFF. CDR3 in DNA: TGTGCCACCAGCAGAGCTACTTACAGGGGTTTGGGCACCGGGGAGCTGTTTTTT.